Reported below is one T cell receptor beta chain. The antigen remains undetermined. This sample is drawn from a study of OX40 agonist ivuxolimab in advanced cancers. At the level of the study: Ivuxolimab was delivered to patients intravenously every 2 weeks at doses spanning 0.01 to 10 mg/kg. Recorded diagnoses for dose-escalation patients were hepatocellular carcinoma, melanoma, renal cell or head and neck cancer.

The germline V and J ends were trimmed by 4 bases and 5 bases, with 10 bases remaining between them. The CDR3 has 13 amino acids. Germline CDR1 SGHNT, CDR2 YYREEE (reference sequence). Points from the study as a whole: Among T cells, CD8+ cells averaged more expanded clones than CD4+ cells. At doses 0.1 to 3.0 mg/kg, CD4+ and CD8+ clones expanded.

Repertoires were generated with immunoSEQ multiplex PCR, while TCRdb's copy carries only in-frame clones and drops some. The sample contains 63,000 or so clones, about 91% of which appear only once. The specimen comprised CD4+ or CD8+ T cells sorted from blood, sampled in a trial of the OX40 agonist ivuxolimab. The chain has TRBV5-4 and TRBJ2-1; D is possibly TRBD2 (6 bases). This receptor was taken from an adult with an advanced solid tumor such as melanoma, head and neck, liver or kidney cancer. The DNA for the CDR3 is TGTGCCAGCAGCACGACTAGTAACAATGAGCAGTTCTTC. Translated, it gives CASSTTSNNEQFF.